Each of the 24 T cell receptor beta chains below was sequenced from the same sample in a study of graft-versus-host responses after intestinal transplantation. Method: immunoSEQ multiplex PCR; TCRdb's copy keeps in-frame clones and lacks some. This sample carries approximately 90,000 clones, more than 85% of them seen once, and the ten largest clones take 7.6%. These receptors have no known antigen. The specimen comprised unstimulated CD8+ T cells sorted from spleen or lymph node cells, sampled before transplant. These receptors originate from a human donor who was the organ donor for an intestinal transplant.

The rearrangement links TRBV6-4 to TRBJ2-2; 7 bases are shared with TRBD1. Losses at the gene ends were 3 bases for V and 4 bases for J; bases not matched to a gene: 8. Germline V gives CDR1 MRHNA, CDR2 SNTAGT. The CDR3 runs 16 residues. CDR3 sequence (DNA): TGTGCCAGCAGTGAAGGACAGGAACCTTCCACCGGGGAGCTGTTTTTT. Its translation: CASSEGQEPSTGELFF.

The chain recombines TRBV25-1 with TRBJ2-1, with D perhaps given as TRBD1 or TRBD2 (5 bases each). V lost 0 bases and J lost 2, with 11 bases in between. Germline values: CDR1 MGHDK, CDR2 SYGVNS. This CDR3 has 16 residues. CDR3 in amino acids: CASSEYGTDTYNEQFF. DNA for the CDR3: TGTGCCAGCAGTGAATACGGGACGGACACCTACAATGAGCAGTTCTTC. Filled out from reference TRBV25-1 and TRBJ2-1, the complete variable domain reads EADIYQTPRYLVIGTGKKITLECSQTMGHDKMYWYQQDPGMELHLIHYSYGVNSTEKGDLSSESTVSRIRTEHFPLTLESARPSHTSQYLCASSEYGTDTYNEQFFGPGTRLTVL.

V is TRBV7-9 and J is TRBJ2-2; D gene unclear. CDR3 length equals 15 residues. Looked up from germline, CDR1 is SEHNR and CDR2 is FQNEAQ (reference sequence). The germline V and J ends were trimmed by 1 base and 4 bases, with 10 bases remaining between them. Here the CDR3 reads CASSLVGSSTGELFF. The CDR3 coding sequence is TGTGCCAGCAGCTTAGTGGGGTCCTCCACCGGGGAGCTGTTTTTT. Together with reference TRBV7-9 and TRBJ2-2, the CDR3 gives the full variable domain: DTGVSQNPRHKITKRGQNVTFRCDPISEHNRLYWYRQTLGQGPEFLTYFQNEAQLEKSRLLSDRFSAERPKGSFSTLEIQRTEQGDSAMYLCASSLVGSSTGELFFGEGSRLTVL.

This chain connects TRBV4-2 to TRBJ1-2; TRBD1 agrees at 7 bases. Germline CDR1 reads LGHNA; CDR2 reads YNFKEQ. With 1 base clipped from V and 2 bases from J, the junction kept 10 bases outside the gene matches. The CDR3 spans 17 residues. DNA for the CDR3: TGTGCCAGCAGCCAAGGCCCCAGGGAGGGGGCCAACTATGGCTACACCTTC. Its protein product is CASSQGPREGANYGYTF.

This clone showed up just a few times. The genes are TRBV21-1 and TRBJ2-7; the table's D call of TRBD1 was not tested on the DNA. TRBV21-1 is noted as a pseudogene. This CDR3 contains 14 residues. The CDR3 region has the DNA TGTGCCAGCAGCGTGGCGCAGGGGTGGTACGAGCAGTACTTC. Residues: CASSVAQGWYEQYF.

The J gene is TRBJ1-1, the V gene TRBV6-5; TRBD1 matches 10 bases. This CDR3 contains 14 residues. CDR1 is MNHEY, CDR2 SVGAGI, per germline. Trimming took 6 bases from V and 6 from J; bases not matched to a gene: 7. CDR3 region: CASRTTGGFPEAFF. The CDR3 bases are TGTGCCAGCAGAACGACAGGGGGCTTCCCTGAAGCTTTCTTT.

This chain joins TRBV5-1 and TRBJ2-7; TRBD1 matches 11 bases. V lost 3 bases, J lost 7 bases, and 6 bases stayed unmatched. CDR1 and CDR2 (germline): SGHRS, YFSETQ. The CDR3 consists of 14 residues. The CDR3 DNA is TGCGCCAGCAGCTCTGGACAGGGGGCGCGGGAGCAGTACTTC. It codes for CASSSGQGAREQYF.

V usage is TRBV4-1 and J usage is TRBJ2-1; TRBD2 is a possible D gene (5 bases). V gave up 0 bases and J gave up 7 bases, with 16 bases separating them. Germline V lookup: CDR1 MGHRA, CDR2 YSYEKL. The CDR3 length is 16 residues. CDR3 sequence reads: CASSQDFSGLLNEQFF. The CDR3, as DNA: TGCGCCAGCAGCCAAGATTTCAGCGGCCTTCTTAATGAGCAGTTCTTC.

The rearrangement uses TRBV9 and TRBJ1-5; D is ambiguous. V was trimmed by 1 base and J by 4 bases, leaving 12 bases between them. The CDR3 spans 15 residues. The germline V gene encodes CDR1 SGDLS and CDR2 YYNGEE. CDR3 DNA sequence: TGTGCCAGCAGCGTATACGGGTTGGGAAATCAGCCCCAGCATTTT. Translating gives CASSVYGLGNQPQHF.

The V and J genes are TRBV5-1 and TRBJ1-2, with D perhaps TRBD1 (5 bases). CDR3 length equals 17 residues. Germline CDR1 and CDR2: SGHRS and YFSETQ. Trimming cost V 0 bases and J 5 bases, with 20 bases left between them. The CDR3 reads CASSLGAGKGSSYGYTF. CDR3 coding DNA: TGCGCCAGCAGCTTGGGGGCAGGGAAGGGGAGTTCGTATGGCTACACCTTC.

The chain carries TRBV19 and TRBJ2-1; D may be TRBD2 (5 bases). CDR1 and CDR2 (germline): LNHDA, SQIVND (reference sequence). Trimming removed 5 bases at V and 8 bases at J, with 13 bases between. This CDR3 spans 13 amino acids. CDR3 sequence reads: CASSLPSLDEQFF. The CDR3 coding sequence is TGTGCCAGTAGTCTGCCTAGCCTCGATGAGCAGTTCTTC.

The chain combines TRBV5-1 with TRBJ1-1; possibly TRBD1 for D (6 bases). The CDR3 runs 13 residues. Germline-derived CDR1 and CDR2 are SGHRS and YFSETQ. Deletions cut 2 bases from V and 8 bases from J, with 13 bases between. As DNA, the CDR3 is TGCGCCAGCAGCTTCCGACAGGCAGGAGAAGCTTTCTTT. Protein product: CASSFRQAGEAFF.

Within the sample, this clone is medium-sized (0.01 to 0.1%). The chain combines TRBV19 with TRBJ1-2, with D tentatively TRBD1 (6 bases). Trimming stripped 5 bases from V and 3 bases from J, with 13 bases between. This CDR3 comprises 14 residues. CDR1 LNHDA and CDR2 SQIVND come from the germline V gene (reference sequence). The CDR3 here is CASSLSGADYGYTF. The CDR3 DNA is TGTGCCAGTAGTTTATCGGGGGCCGACTATGGCTACACCTTC.

V gene TRBV4-1 combines with J gene TRBJ2-5; TRBD2 agrees at 11 bases. V was clipped by 5 bases and J by 1 base; unmatched bases: 6. Per the germline V gene, CDR1 is MGHRA and CDR2 is YSYEKL. CDR3 length: 16 residues. CDR3 amino acids: CASSARLAGLQETQYF. For the CDR3, the DNA is TGCGCCAGCAGCGCTCGACTAGCGGGGCTCCAAGAGACCCAGTACTTC.

CDR3 protein: CASSLGTEAFF. CDR3 sequence (DNA): TGTGCCAGCAGTTTGGGGACTGAAGCTTTCTTT. The chain is built from TRBV28 and TRBJ1-1; D is unclear. Germline V gives CDR1 MDHEN, CDR2 SYDVKM. V lost 3 bases and J lost 5, with 4 bases in between. This CDR3 region has 11 residues.

The genes are TRBV5-6 and TRBJ1-4; the D gene is possibly TRBD1 (5 bases). Germline CDR1 SGHDT, CDR2 YYEEEE. This CDR3 spans 16 amino acids. V was cut by 2 bases and J by 7 bases, with 18 bases left in between. The CDR3 nucleotides read TGTGCCAGCAGCTTAAGACAGACTCCAAGGCGTGAAAAACTGTTTTTT. Its translation: CASSLRQTPRREKLFF.

J is TRBJ1-2 and V is TRBV4-1, with D possibly being TRBD1 (6 bases). V was shortened by 3 bases and J by 2 bases, with 7 bases between the two germline ends. In germline, CDR1 is MGHRA, CDR2 YSYEKL. This CDR3 is built from 13 residues. The CDR3 loop is CASSHTGNYGYTF. In nucleotides, the CDR3 is TGCGCCAGCAGCCATACAGGGAACTATGGCTACACCTTC.

This sequence joins TRBV5-1 and TRBJ2-3; 8 bases line up with TRBD1. J gave up 1 base and V 3 bases, and 7 bases lay outside the gene matches. This CDR3 region has 16 residues. Germline V lookup: CDR1 SGHRS, CDR2 YFSETQ. The CDR3 DNA follows: TGCGCCAGCAGCTCGGCCCCGACAGGGGGCACAGATACGCAGTATTTT. Encoded protein: CASSSAPTGGTDTQYF.

This clone was detected once. The V call is TRBV9, the J call TRBJ2-7, with TRBD1 as a possible D gene (6 bases). The CDR3 sequence is 18 residues long. V lost 0 bases and J lost 7, with 26 bases in between. The germline gives CDR1 SGDLS, CDR2 YYNGEE. CDR3 loop: CASSVGGGMQGPEGEQYF. CDR3 nucleotides: TGTGCCAGCAGCGTAGGAGGGGGAATGCAGGGGCCCGAGGGTGAGCAGTACTTC.

This clone has more than one count but fewer than ten. The chain joins TRBV6-5 to TRBJ2-3, with a tentative D call TRBD2 (5 bases). This CDR3 contains 15 residues. Germline V CDR1 and CDR2: MNHEY, SVGAGI. V was clipped by 0 bases and J by 1 base, with 8 bases between them. The CDR3 nucleotides are TGTGCCAGCAGTTACTCGGGTAGCGGCACAGATACGCAGTATTTT. It translates to CASSYSGSGTDTQYF.

V and J are TRBV5-1 and TRBJ2-1; possible D gene TRBD1, 5 bases. Trimming cost V 2 bases and J 7 bases, with 10 bases left between them. The CDR3 loop spans 13 amino acids. Germline V lookup: CDR1 SGHRS, CDR2 YFSETQ. Here the CDR3 DNA reads TGCGCCAGCAGCTTTATCCCAGGGAATGAGCAGTTCTTC. Amino acid sequence: CASSFIPGNEQFF. Variable domain in full (rest from reference TRBV5-1 and TRBJ2-1): KAGVTQTPRYLIKTRGQQVTLSCSPISGHRSVSWYQQTPGQGLQFLFEYFSETQRNKGNFPGRFSGRQFSNSRSEMNVSTLELGDSALYLCASSFIPGNEQFFGPGTRLTVL.

The sample holds one count of this clone. Other nucleotide sequences from this sample produce the same CDR3. The chain employs TRBV7-9 and TRBJ2-3; TRBD2 matches 7 bases. V lost 3 bases and J lost 0; bases outside the gene matches: 3. The CDR3 length is 15 residues. Germline CDR1 SEHNR, CDR2 FQNEAQ (reference sequence). The CDR3 DNA reads TGTGCCAGCAGCTTCACGGGGGGTAGCACAGATACGCAGTATTTT. This encodes CASSFTGGSTDTQYF.

CDR3 amino acids: CASSELGGEGDTQYF. In DNA, the CDR3 is TGTGCCAGCAGTGAACTCGGGGGGGAGGGAGATACGCAGTATTTT. This chain uses TRBV6-1 with TRBJ2-3; 8 bases agree with TRBD2. The CDR3 is made up of 15 amino acids. Trimming cost V 2 bases and J 5 bases; bases outside gene matches: 6. CDR1 and CDR2 (germline): MNHNS, SASEGT.

This chain connects TRBV7-2 to TRBJ2-7, with TRBD2 matching over 10 bases. Germline V gives CDR1 SGHTA, CDR2 FQGNSA. The CDR3 is made up of 16 amino acids. After removal of 1 base from V and 6 bases from J, the junction contained 9 bases not matched to a gene. CDR3 sequence: CASSLGLAGVLFEQYF. CDR3 DNA sequence: TGTGCCAGCAGCTTAGGGCTAGCGGGGGTCCTATTCGAGCAGTACTTC.